These 27 T cell receptor beta chains came from one sample sequenced in a study of CD8 T cells in Susac syndrome (dated by TCRdb to the late 2010s). Libraries came from the immunoSEQ multiplex PCR assay. RNA was extracted using the RNeasy kit, and 0.5 to 1 microgram was reverse transcribed with random hexamers. In TCRdb, the public reads were trimmed at Q25 with fastp and aligned with MiXCR, with productive beta chains retained. One record per CDR3 amino acid sequence lists the most common genes and DNA. This sample gives about 180,000 distinct CDR3 sequences in total; 90% to 96% of them show up just once. Of the sample, approximately 0.09% is held by the ten largest clones. The specimen sequenced was CD4+ T cells from PBMCs. These receptors all come from a human donor with multiple sclerosis.

This rearrangement joins TRBV20-1 to TRBJ2-3, with D possibly TRBD1 on 5 matching bases. Trimming removed 6 bases at V and 6 bases at J, with 10 bases between. CDR3 length equals 11 residues. Germline assignment: CDR1 DFQATT and CDR2 SNEGSKA (reference sequence). The CDR3 loop reads CSAGQGDTQYF. The CDR3 DNA reads as TGCAGTGCGGGGCAAGGGGATACGCAGTATTTT.

The chain combines TRBV19 with TRBJ2-3, with D unclear. There are 11 residues in the CDR3. Germline V gives CDR1 LNHDA, CDR2 SQIVND (reference sequence). V gave up 1 base and J gave up 6 bases, with 2 bases separating them. The CDR3 is CASSIGDTQYF. CDR3 bases: TGTGCCAGTAGTATAGGGGATACGCAGTATTTT.

This rearrangement joins TRBV20-1 to TRBJ2-7, with D perhaps matching TRBD1 (6 bases). V gave up 0 bases and J gave up 3 bases, with 12 bases separating them. The CDR3 covers 14 residues. The germline CDR1 and CDR2 sequences are DFQATT and SNEGSKA (reference sequence). The CDR3 sequence is CSARDRQGFYEQYF. The CDR3 DNA reads as TGCAGTGCTAGAGACCGGCAGGGGTTCTACGAGCAGTACTTC.

V is TRBV7-9 and J is TRBJ2-4, with TRBD1 identical over 10 bases. Germline V lookup: CDR1 SEHNR, CDR2 FQNEAQ (reference sequence). J lost 1 base, V lost 8 bases, and 5 bases had no gene match. This CDR3 has 15 amino acids. The CDR3, as DNA: TGTGCCAGCGCATGGACAGGGGGGGCCAAAAACATTCAGTACTTC. Protein sequence: CASAWTGGAKNIQYF.

This rearrangement joins TRBV6-6 to TRBJ1-5; D is uncertain. Germline V gene sequence: CDR1 MNHNY, CDR2 SVGAGI (reference sequence). Trimming removed 7 bases from V and 5 bases from J, with 18 bases in between. This CDR3 region has 15 residues. CDR3: CASTPGWGTDQPQHF. The CDR3 DNA follows: TGTGCCAGCACCCCCGGTTGGGGTACTGATCAGCCCCAGCATTTT.

The chain joins TRBV6-2 or TRBV6-3 to TRBJ1-6, with D maybe TRBD1 (5 bases). Germline values: CDR1 MNHEY, CDR2 SVGEGT. Trimming pared 4 bases from V and 7 bases from J, leaving 17 bases between. This CDR3 region has 16 residues. CDR3 loop: CASSFSPGKVNSPLHF. The DNA of the CDR3 is TGTGCCAGCAGTTTTTCACCAGGGAAAGTCAATTCACCCCTCCACTTT.

This clonotype was found once. The chain has TRBV30 and TRBJ2-1; D perhaps matches TRBD1 (6 bases). Germline V lookup: CDR1 GTSNPN, CDR2 SVGIG (reference sequence). The CDR3 extends over 13 amino acids. V gave up 1 base and J gave up 14 bases, with 18 bases separating them. DNA for the CDR3: TGTGCCTGGAGTGAGCCGGCGGCAGGGGTCAAGTTCTTC. This encodes CAWSEPAAGVKFF. Supplemented by reference TRBV30 and TRBJ2-1, the full variable domain reads SQTIHQWPATLVQPVGSPLSLECTVEGTSNPNLYWYRQAAGRGLQLLFYSVGIGQISSEVPQNLSASRPQDRQFILSSKKLLLSDSGFYLCAWSEPAAGVKFFGPGTRLTVL.

The chain joins TRBV29-1 to TRBJ2-7, with D possibly TRBD2 on 5 matching bases. The CDR3 covers 11 residues. Germline values: CDR1 SQVTM, CDR2 ANQGSEA. Trimming pared 5 bases from V and 5 bases from J, leaving 10 bases between. Here the CDR3 DNA reads TGCAGCGTTCCTCGGGGTGACGAGCAGTACTTC. It yields the protein CSVPRGDEQYF.

Here the CDR3 DNA reads TGCAGTGCCCTGAAAGCCGGGACGGACTTCTACGAGCAGTACTTC. Translating gives CSALKAGTDFYEQYF. The V call is TRBV20-1, the J call TRBJ2-7; D is possibly TRBD1 or TRBD2 (5 bases each). CDR1 and CDR2 (germline): DFQATT, SNEGSKA (reference sequence). This CDR3 has 15 amino acids. With 6 bases removed from V and 3 bases from J, the gap between germline ends came to 21 bases.

The V gene is TRBV20-1, the J gene TRBJ2-3; 8 nucleotides line up with TRBD2. CDR3 length: 14 residues. Looked up from germline, CDR1 is DFQATT and CDR2 is SNEGSKA (reference sequence). V lost 4 bases to trimming and J lost 1 base; unmatched junction nucleotides: 4. This CDR3 is CSATGTRGTDTQYF. Here the CDR3 DNA reads TGCAGTGCTACCGGGACTAGGGGCACAGATACGCAGTATTTT.

This clonotype occurred a few times. V usage is TRBV11-2 and J usage is TRBJ2-7, with D hard to call. CDR3 length equals 11 residues. V lost 0 bases and J lost 4, with 1 base in between. CDR1 and CDR2 from the germline V gene are SGHAT and FQNNGV. CDR3 DNA: TGTGCCAGCAGCTTAGAGTACGAGCAGTACTTC. Protein sequence: CASSLEYEQYF.

CDR3 sequence: CASSSNTGDGEKLFF. In DNA, the CDR3 is TGTGCCAGCAGCTCGAACACAGGCGATGGTGAAAAACTGTTTTTT. The chain has TRBV7-9 and TRBJ1-4; TRBD1 is a possible D gene (5 bases). The ends were cut back, 4 bases at V and 7 bases at J, with 16 bases in the middle. The CDR3 runs to 15 residues. Germline V gene data show CDR1 as SEHNR and CDR2 as FQNEAQ (reference sequence).

Only one count was recorded for this clonotype. The chain employs TRBV30 and TRBJ2-1, with D unresolved. CDR1 is GTSNPN and CDR2 is SVGIG in the germline V gene (reference sequence). V dropped 3 bases and J dropped 5 bases, with 8 bases sitting between them. The CDR3 has 12 residues. The CDR3 here is CAWRRGNNEQFF. As DNA, the CDR3 is TGTGCCTGGAGGCGTGGGAACAATGAGCAGTTCTTC.

The sample holds a few counts of this clonotype. This chain joins TRBV18 and TRBJ1-2, with 7 bases aligning to TRBD1. CDR1 and CDR2 from the germline V gene are KGHSH and LQKENI. CDR3 length: 13 residues. V shed 3 bases and J 4 bases; nucleotides not matched to a gene: 2. This CDR3 is CASSPRDSYGYTF. CDR3 DNA: TGTGCCAGCTCACCCAGGGACAGCTATGGCTACACCTTC.

The V call is TRBV29-1, the J call TRBJ1-2; D is perhaps TRBD1 (6 bases). Germline lookup yields CDR1 SQVTM and CDR2 ANQGSEA. V gave up 3 bases and J gave up 7 bases, with 15 bases separating them. The CDR3 sequence is 13 residues long. DNA of the CDR3: TGCAGCGTTGAGGGGGCGGGATTGATTGGCTACACCTTC. It translates to CSVEGAGLIGYTF.

The chain uses TRBV6-4 and TRBJ1-6; D gene unclear. V was shortened by 9 bases and J by 7 bases, with 10 bases between the two germline ends. Looked up from germline, CDR1 is MRHNA and CDR2 is SNTAGT. This CDR3 region has 12 residues. The CDR3 bases are TGTGCCAGGCCATCGGGCAATTCACCCCTCCACTTT. Translation: CARPSGNSPLHF.

This rearrangement joins TRBV9 to TRBJ1-1; no reliable D call. Trimming shortened V by 1 base and J by 0 bases, and 4 bases separated the two germline ends. Germline assignment: CDR1 SGDLS and CDR2 YYNGEE. The CDR3 has 13 residues. CDR3 nucleotides: TGTGCCAGCAGCGTACTGTTGAACACTGAAGCTTTCTTT. The encoded protein is CASSVLLNTEAFF.

V usage is TRBV6-5 and J usage is TRBJ2-1, with a weak D call TRBD1 (5 bases). CDR1 is MNHEY, CDR2 SVGAGI, per germline. Trimming pared 2 bases from V and 0 bases from J, leaving 11 bases between. The CDR3 is 16 residues long. The CDR3 here is CASSYLTVSSYNEQFF. CDR3 bases: TGTGCCAGCAGTTACCTGACAGTCAGCTCCTACAATGAGCAGTTCTTC.

The chain combines TRBV6-5 with TRBJ2-2; 9 bases are a match to TRBD1. The V gene's germline CDR1 is MNHEY and CDR2 SVGAGI. J gave up 7 bases and V 7 bases, and 13 bases lay outside the gene matches. This CDR3 spans 16 amino acids. The CDR3 nucleotides read TGTGCCAGCACCTACTCGTGGACAGGGGCGGTCGGGGAGCTGTTTTTT. Protein product: CASTYSWTGAVGELFF.

The CDR3 protein is CAWTAQLGEAFF. The CDR3 DNA sequence: TGTGCCTGGACGGCGCAGCTGGGTGAAGCTTTCTTT. The genes are TRBV30 and TRBJ1-1, with no clear D. Germline V gene sequence: CDR1 GTSNPN, CDR2 SVGIG (reference sequence). The CDR3 loop spans 12 amino acids. Trimming pared 4 bases from V and 7 bases from J, leaving 13 bases between.

The V call is TRBV3-1, the J call TRBJ2-7; D remains unclear. The CDR3 is 13 amino acids. Trimming removed 0 bases at V and 4 bases at J, with 7 bases between. CDR1 LGHDT and CDR2 YNNKEL come from the germline V gene (reference sequence). The CDR3 region has the DNA TGTGCCAGCAGCCAAGATGGTACGTACGAGCAGTACTTC. This sequence encodes CASSQDGTYEQYF.

The rearrangement joins TRBV15 to TRBJ2-3, with D perhaps assigned TRBD1 or TRBD2 (5 bases each). The CDR3 loop spans 14 amino acids. Germline V gene sequence: CDR1 LNHNV, CDR2 YYDKDF (reference sequence). The V end lost 5 bases, the J end lost 6 bases, and 15 bases lay between the germline ends. This chain's CDR3 is CATSPPSGTDTQYF. CDR3 DNA: TGTGCCACCAGCCCCCCGTCGGGGACCGATACGCAGTATTTT.

The rearrangement links TRBV25-1 to TRBJ2-1, with TRBD2 matching over 9 bases. This CDR3 has 15 amino acids. J was trimmed by 8 bases and V by 2 bases; bases with no gene match: 7. CDR1 and CDR2 from the germline V gene are MGHDK and SYGVNS. The CDR3 DNA reads as TGTGCCAGCAGTGAAACCGGACTAGCGAGCGATGAGCAGTTCTTC. This sequence encodes CASSETGLASDEQFF. The full variable domain, in which reference TRBV25-1 and TRBJ2-1 provide the parts outside the CDR3, is EADIYQTPRYLVIGTGKKITLECSQTMGHDKMYWYQQDPGMELHLIHYSYGVNSTEKGDLSSESTVSRIRTEHFPLTLESARPSHTSQYLCASSETGLASDEQFFGPGTRLTVL.

CDR3 in DNA: TGCAGTGCTAGGCGGGACACCGGGGAGCTGTTTTTT. This gives the protein CSARRDTGELFF. This chain links TRBV20-1 with TRBJ2-2; TRBD2 might be the D (5 bases). This CDR3 is 12 amino acids long. Between the trimmed V and J ends, which lost 3 bases and 3 bases, there was a span of 5 bases. Germline V gives CDR1 DFQATT, CDR2 SNEGSKA (reference sequence).

The J gene is TRBJ1-5, the V gene TRBV7-8, with 7 bases identical to TRBD1. This CDR3 is built from 15 residues. Germline loops: CDR1 SGHVS, CDR2 FQNEAQ. V lost 5 bases, J lost 6 bases, and 10 bases stayed unmatched. This chain's CDR3 is CASSPQGGGTQPQHF. The CDR3, as DNA: TGTGCCAGCAGCCCCCAGGGGGGGGGCACTCAGCCCCAGCATTTT.

The chain couples TRBV29-1 to TRBJ2-7, with a weak D call TRBD1 (5 bases). The ends were cut back, 4 bases at V and 0 bases at J, with 10 bases in the middle. The germline V gene encodes CDR1 SQVTM and CDR2 ANQGSEA. CDR3 length: 13 amino acids. CDR3 residues: CSVVIDSSYEQYF. In nucleotides, the CDR3 is TGCAGCGTTGTAATCGACAGCTCCTACGAGCAGTACTTC.

This rearrangement joins TRBV12-3 or TRBV12-4 to TRBJ1-6, with 7 nucleotides matching TRBD1. The CDR3 contains 15 residues. The ends lost 5 bases at V and 5 bases at J; junction bases unmatched: 6. CDR3 DNA sequence: TGTGCCAGCAGTCAACAGGGGTTTAATAATTCACCCCTCCACTTT. Translated: CASSQQGFNNSPLHF.